The 21 T cell receptor beta chains given below trace back to one sample, sequenced in a study of neoadjuvant anti-PD-1 for oral cavity cancer. Method: immunoSEQ multiplex PCR; TCRdb's copy keeps in-frame clones and lacks some. The sample carries approximately 83,000 clones, approximately 80% recorded once. This sample comprised PBMCs, obtained before nivolumab (anti-PD-1) treatment. These receptors originate from a person aged 35 to 85 with oral cavity squamous cell carcinoma.

The chain has TRBV9 and TRBJ2-7; D is undetermined. Trimming took off 0 bases at V and 3 bases at J, with 10 bases between the two ends. The CDR3 is 14 residues long. Germline V lookup: CDR1 SGDLS, CDR2 YYNGEE. The CDR3 nucleotides read TGTGCCAGCAGCGTAGAAGACACTCTCTACGAGCAGTACTTC. Amino acid sequence: CASSVEDTLYEQYF.

The J gene is TRBJ2-7, the V gene TRBV5-3; TRBD1 agrees at 11 bases. TRBV5-3 counts as an open reading frame of uncertain function. Trimming took 4 bases from V and 5 from J; bases not matched to a gene: 11. The CDR3 consists of 16 residues. The CDR3 nucleotides read TGTGCCAGAAGCCTATCCGAGGGACAGGGGGGCGACGAGCAGTACTTC. Its protein product is CARSLSEGQGGDEQYF.

The rearrangement joins TRBV4-1 to TRBJ2-3, with 7 bases aligning to TRBD2. Trimming at V came to 0 bases and at J to 2 bases, leaving 5 bases not matched to a gene. The CDR3 length is 16 residues. The V gene's germline CDR1 is MGHRA and CDR2 YSYEKL. DNA of the CDR3: TGCGCCAGCAGCCAAGACCTAGCGGATTACACAGATACGCAGTATTTT. This translates into CASSQDLADYTDTQYF.

The chain is built from TRBV5-5 and TRBJ2-7, with D maybe TRBD2 (6 bases). CDR1 is SGHKS and CDR2 is YYEKEE in the germline V gene (reference sequence). The CDR3 has 14 amino acids. With 5 bases removed from V and 6 bases from J, the gap between germline ends came to 18 bases. CDR3 DNA: TGTGCCAGCAGTCGGGACTCACAAAGCTCCGAGCAGTACTTC. It encodes CASSRDSQSSEQYF.

The chain carries TRBV7-8 and TRBJ2-1; either TRBD1 or TRBD2 may supply D (5 bases each). From germline, CDR1 is SGHVS and CDR2 FQNEAQ. The ends were cut back, 0 bases at V and 1 base at J, with 13 bases in the middle. This CDR3 contains 17 residues. The CDR3 sequence: CASSLAPGTASYNEQFF. CDR3 bases: TGTGCCAGCAGCTTAGCACCCGGGACCGCATCCTACAATGAGCAGTTCTTC. Combining the CDR3 with reference TRBV7-8 and TRBJ2-1 gives the whole variable domain GAGVSQSPRYKVAKRGQDVALRCDPISGHVSLFWYQQALGQGPEFLTYFQNEAQLDKSGLPSDRFFAERPEGSVSTLKIQRTQQEDSAVYLCASSLAPGTASYNEQFFGPGTRLTVL.

This clone was detected only a few times. This chain connects TRBV4-2 to TRBJ2-3; 8 nucleotides line up with TRBD2. The V gene end was trimmed by 4 bases and the J gene end by 4 bases; junction bases not matched to a gene: 10. The germline V gene has CDR1 LGHNA and CDR2 YNFKEQ. The CDR3 has 16 residues. The CDR3 coding sequence is TGTGCCAGCAGCCCCGGTACACTAGCGGAAGCAGATACGCAGTATTTT. It translates to CASSPGTLAEADTQYF.

On this clone itself: The junction departs from the called germline gene at one end, perhaps through a read error. The DNA for the CDR3 is TGTGCTAGCAGCTTAGCAGGACTAGCGGAAGAGACCCAGTACTTC. Its protein is CASSLAGLAEETQYF. The rearrangement links TRBV7-7 to TRBJ2-5; 10 bases align to TRBD2. The CDR3 is made up of 15 amino acids. Per germline, CDR1 SSHAT and CDR2 FNYEAQ (reference sequence).

The chain is built from TRBV6-5 and TRBJ2-5; TRBD1 might be the D (5 bases). In germline, CDR1 is MNHEY, CDR2 SVGAGI. The CDR3 has 15 amino acids. Trimming took 0 bases from V and 0 from J, leaving 8 bases between them. The CDR3 bases are TGTGCCAGCAGTTACTCCTTAGGGGACCAAGAGACCCAGTACTTC. The encoded protein is CASSYSLGDQETQYF.

This chain links TRBV7-2 with TRBJ2-1; TRBD1 matches at 9 bases. Germline CDR1 is SGHTA and CDR2 is FQGNSA. The CDR3 is 15 amino acids. V gave up 5 bases and J gave up 6 bases; unmatched junction bases: 8. The CDR3 sequence is CASSQDRGVFNEQFF. The CDR3 DNA follows: TGTGCCAGCAGCCAAGACAGGGGGGTATTCAATGAGCAGTTCTTC.

The chain recombines TRBV5-1 with TRBJ1-5; D not certain. The germline CDR1 and CDR2 sequences are SGHRS and YFSETQ. V gave up 3 bases and J gave up 0 bases, with 10 bases separating them. CDR3 length: 15 amino acids. Here the CDR3 DNA reads TGCGCCAGCAGCTCTACACCGTATAGCAATCAGCCCCAGCATTTT. Translation gives CASSSTPYSNQPQHF. The full variable domain, with the rest looked up from reference TRBV5-1 and TRBJ1-5, is KAGVTQTPRYLIKTRGQQVTLSCSPISGHRSVSWYQQTPGQGLQFLFEYFSETQRNKGNFPGRFSGRQFSNSRSEMNVSTLELGDSALYLCASSSTPYSNQPQHFGDGTRLSIL.

The gene calls are TRBV19 and TRBJ1-4; 7 nucleotides line up with TRBD1. Germline lookup yields CDR1 LNHDA and CDR2 SQIVND (reference sequence). V shed 6 bases and J 4 bases; nucleotides not matched to a gene: 2. The CDR3 is 13 residues long. Here the CDR3 DNA reads TGTGCCAGTAGAGGACAGGTTAATGAAAAACTGTTTTTT. It is translated as CASRGQVNEKLFF.

The chain is built from TRBV6-5 and TRBJ1-4; 7 nucleotides line up with TRBD1. CDR3 size: 16 residues. The V and J ends lost 0 bases and 1 base, in that order; junction bases with no gene match: 2. Germline V CDR1 and CDR2: MNHEY, SVGAGI. CDR3 bases: TGTGCCAGCAGTTACTCCCCAGGGGGAACTAATGAAAAACTGTTTTTT. Its protein is CASSYSPGGTNEKLFF.

J is TRBJ1-2 and V is TRBV20-1; 7 nucleotides agree with TRBD1. The CDR3 runs 11 residues. The germline V gene encodes CDR1 DFQATT and CDR2 SNEGSKA (reference sequence). V lost 6 bases to trimming and J lost 7 bases; unmatched junction nucleotides: 5. The chain's CDR3 is CSADRDGGYTF. The CDR3 DNA follows: TGCAGTGCCGACAGGGATGGTGGCTACACCTTC.

The CDR3, as DNA: TGTGCCAGCGGTATTGGGACAGGGAAAGGTCAGCCCCAGCATTTT. It yields the protein CASGIGTGKGQPQHF. This sequence joins TRBV2 and TRBJ1-5; 9 bases fit TRBD1. Germline V gene lookup returns CDR1 SNHLY and CDR2 FYNNEI. V trimming: 8 bases; J trimming: 6 bases; junction bases outside the gene matches: 11. The CDR3 is 15 amino acids.

V and J are TRBV7-2 and TRBJ2-1; TRBD2 aligns across 8 bases. Losses at the gene ends were 3 bases for V and 6 bases for J; bases not matched to a gene: 10. This CDR3 has 16 residues. Germline values: CDR1 SGHTA, CDR2 FQGNSA. This chain's CDR3 is CASSFRDSGKLNEQFF. The CDR3 DNA reads as TGTGCCAGCAGCTTCCGTGATAGCGGGAAACTCAATGAGCAGTTCTTC.

This chain joins TRBV19 and TRBJ2-2; weak D call: TRBD1 (6 bases). Germline V gene sequence: CDR1 LNHDA, CDR2 SQIVND (reference sequence). Trimming cost V 4 bases and J 2 bases, with 14 bases left between them. This CDR3 contains 16 residues. CDR3 DNA sequence: TGTGCCAGTAGTAGGGAGACAGGCCGAAACACCGGGGAGCTGTTTTTT. It translates to CASSRETGRNTGELFF.

This chain uses TRBV30 with TRBJ1-3; D unresolved. CDR1 is GTSNPN and CDR2 is SVGIG in the germline V gene (reference sequence). V shed 4 bases and J shed 1 base, with 2 bases lying between them. The CDR3 consists of 11 residues. In DNA form, the CDR3 reads TGTGCCTGGAATTCTGGAAACACCATATATTTT. Amino acids: CAWNSGNTIYF. Looking up the rest from reference TRBV30 and TRBJ1-3 gives the full variable domain: SQTIHQWPATLVQPVGSPLSLECTVEGTSNPNLYWYRQAAGRGLQLLFYSVGIGQISSEVPQNLSASRPQDRQFILSSKKLLLSDSGFYLCAWNSGNTIYFGEGSWLTVV.

On this clone itself: This may stem from a read error, because a much larger clone lies one nucleotide away. This rearrangement joins TRBV27 to TRBJ1-1; no clear D. In germline, CDR1 is MNHEY, CDR2 SMNVEV (reference sequence). V was pared by 6 bases and J by 1 base, with 3 bases between. The CDR3 has 11 residues. CDR3 in DNA: TGTGCCAGCAGGAAGAACACTGAAGCTTTCTTT. Protein: CASRKNTEAFF.

The CDR3 DNA is TGTGCCAGCTCCGGAGACCGGCCAGAGACCCAGTACTTC. Encoded protein: CASSGDRPETQYF. The gene calls are TRBV2 and TRBJ2-5; D gene unclear. The CDR3 runs 13 residues. Trimming took 8 bases from V and 4 from J, leaving 14 bases between them. Germline assignment: CDR1 SNHLY and CDR2 FYNNEI.

The gene calls are TRBV6-5 and TRBJ2-7, with 10 bases aligning to TRBD1. This CDR3 has 14 residues. V dropped 5 bases and J dropped 3; count of bases not matched to a gene: 4. Germline CDR1 reads MNHEY; CDR2 reads SVGAGI. CDR3 in amino acids: CASSGTGDIYEQYF. The CDR3 DNA reads as TGTGCCAGCAGTGGGACAGGGGATATCTACGAGCAGTACTTC.

J is TRBJ1-2 and V is TRBV30; D is possibly TRBD1 (5 bases). This CDR3 has 12 residues. Trimming stripped 2 bases from V and 8 bases from J, with 12 bases between. The germline CDR1 and CDR2 sequences are GTSNPN and SVGIG (reference sequence). DNA of the CDR3: TGTGCCTGGAGTATGACAGCCGGCGGCTACACCTTC. This encodes CAWSMTAGGYTF.